This TCR beta chain was observed in a study of neurological immune-mediated disorders (dated by TCRdb to between 2018 and 2021). About the full investigation: Among the approximately 34 multiple sclerosis patients, approximately 30 had relapsing-remitting MS and 3 had secondary progressive MS. The cohort included 68 subjects: about 15 with HAM/TSP, around 34 with multiple sclerosis, and roughly 20 healthy controls. Alongside PBMC samples, the set of more than 80 TCR-beta libraries contained longitudinal samples, technical triplicates, and paired CD4+ and CD8+ T-cell subsets that had been sorted. Peripheral blood TCR-beta repertoires from HTLV-I-associated myelopathy (HAM/TSP) patients, multiple sclerosis patients and healthy controls were compared by UMI-based sequencing. The full study reports these points: The MS cluster showed no association with clinical or MRI features, and the authors stated that larger cohorts are needed. Phylogenetic analysis grouped repertoires from 18 of 34 MS patients into a cluster of related CDR3 sequences, suggesting a possible repertoire-level signature. TCR clonal expansion was highest in HAM/TSP patients and lowest in MS patients, with MS patients falling below even healthy controls. No identical CDR3 amino acid sequences were shared among expanded clones across subjects, suggesting private TCR-beta repertoires in all groups.

Libraries from unsorted PBMCs were made from 2 million PBMCs kept in RNAlater at -80 degrees C until RNA extraction. The multiple sclerosis patients were enrolled in a US clinical protocol that used magnetic resonance imaging to evaluate disease progression. Peripheral blood was subjected to Ficoll-Hypaque density gradient centrifugation to isolate PBMCs, which were then cryopreserved in liquid nitrogen. The CDR3 spans 15 residues, from the cysteine through the phenylalanine. Solely the CDR3 DNA is kept, with 45 bases framed from the first base. The junction shows trimming of 5 bases on V and 4 bases on J, and the gene matches do not reach 5 bases of it. CDR1 and CDR2 were assigned from the germline V gene (reference sequence) as SEHNR and FQNEAQ. This clonotype was detected many times. What antigen it recognizes has not been identified. The record has no base qualities; no much larger clone is one base away.

cDNA was synthesized by template-switch 5'RACE using a primer with a 10-nucleotide random unique molecular identifier that tagged each TCR transcript. Over 180 million TCR-beta sequences, covering 15-18 subjects, were produced in each sequencing run. Total RNA was extracted with the RNeasy kit. The KAPA Real-time Library Amplification kit was used to amplify TCR-beta VDJ regions with primers for the TCR constant region and the 5'RACE anchor. Sample indexes and Illumina adaptors were added in a first PCR, and a second PCR then increased library yield. After purification with Ampure beads, the TCR product of roughly 650 bp was size-selected on a 2% E-gel SizeSelection system. Library quality was checked on a Bioanalyzer, concentration was measured with Qubit, and libraries were quantified with the Kapa Library Quantification kit before pooling. Paired-end 2 x 150 bp sequencing of the libraries was performed on an Illumina HiSeq 2500. To increase sequence diversity, about 25-30% phiX was spiked into each library pool. In the authors' own workflow: Quality-filtered reads were processed with the UMI-based MiGEC pipeline, which removed over 75% of raw TCR sequences during error correction. VDJ genes were aligned to IMGT germline references, and clonotypes were defined by unique CDR3 amino acid sequence plus V-J genes. VDJtools evaluated clonal expansion, Shannon diversity and CDR3 relatedness (CalcPairwiseDistances, ClusterSamples); CLCbio workbench built phylogenetic trees. Expanded clones were defined as having at least 8 unique UMIs, based on coefficient-of-variation modelling across technical triplicates. The public reads were run again by TCRdb, first through fastp at Q25 and then through MiXCR, and only productive beta chains were kept. Each record represents a unique CDR3 protein, reported with the most common genes and DNA among its rows. TCRdb, not the authors, supplied the V and J calls. Present in this sample are fewer than 45,000 distinct CDR3 sequences, more than 2% of which were seen just once. The top ten hold 12% of the sample.

The sequenced material came from PBMCs. This TCR derives from a man aged 30 to 39 with multiple sclerosis. The sequence joins TRBV7-9 to TRBJ2-3, with TRBD1 identical over 11 junction bases. The CDR3 protein sequence reads: CASSPGQGEADTQYF. The DNA sequence follows: TGTGCCAGCAGCCCGGGACAGGGGGAGGCAGATACGCAGTATTTT. Outside the CDR3, residues come from the reference TRBV7-9 and TRBJ2-3 proteins, so the full variable domain is: DTGVSQNPRHKITKRGQNVTFRCDPISEHNRLYWYRQTLGQGPEFLTYFQNEAQLEKSRLLSDRFSAERPKGSFSTLEIQRTEQGDSAMYLCASSPGQGEADTQYFGPGTRLTVL.